Included here is one T cell receptor beta chain sequence, with context. V was clipped by 0 bases and J by 1 base, with 5 bases between them. This CDR3 is 13 amino acids long. CDR1 and CDR2 from the germline V gene are SGDLS and YYNGEE. This entry is derived from a study of T cell responses to AZD1222 COVID-19 vaccine. Measured with immunoSEQ multiplex PCR; TCRdb has only the in-frame clones, and not every one. The table has 85,000 to 130,000 clones, roughly 91% seen once. The chain is built from TRBV9 and TRBJ2-7; D is ambiguous. The sequencing here drew on peripheral blood, taken 28 days after the second AZD1222 dose. This receptor was identified in an adult who received the AZD1222 COVID-19 vaccine. In DNA form, the CDR3 reads TGTGCCAGCAGCGTAGGACAATCCTACGAGCAGTACTTC. Its translation is CASSVGQSYEQYF.